This T cell receptor (beta chain) was captured by sequencing in a study of blood T cell repertoires in COVID-19. Overall study context: PBMCs, B-cell-depleted T cells, or T cells were the source of the cDNA or gDNA that made up the material.

Produced via immunoSEQ multiplex PCR; TCRdb's table is partial and in-frame only. The repertoire has 360,000 or so clones, roughly 87% of them found once; the top ten carry almost 3%. V gave up 1 base and J gave up 3 bases; unmatched junction bases: 4. The CDR3 is 16 amino acids. From germline, CDR1 is MNHEY and CDR2 SMNVEV (reference sequence). The participants were between about 18 and 90 years old and came from about two dozen US areas. Among Cohort 3 donors, those recovered had two negative PCRs, clearance, or symptom resolution. The chain uses TRBV27 and TRBJ2-1; 9 bases are shared with TRBD2. The sequencing sample was made of PBMCs or T cells enriched from blood (not recorded which). This clonotype was obtained from a woman in her thirties who had recovered from COVID-19. DNA of the CDR3: TGTGCCAGCAGTTTATTTGGCGGGGGGGACTACAATGAGCAGTTCTTC. Translation gives CASSLFGGGDYNEQFF.